These 12 T cell receptor beta chains were all obtained from the same sample, sequenced in a study of T-cell reconstitution after alpha-beta-depleted transplantation in children. It was with unique molecular identifiers that the TCRbeta library was prepared. TCRdb recomputed calls from the PCR reads with MiXCR, one row per CDR3 protein. The repertoire holds a few hundred thousand distinct CDR3 sequences, around 21% seen once, with approximately 3.8% in the top ten. The specimen was PBMCs from the stem cell graft donor, collected from the stem cell graft. These receptors all come from a human donor who donated a stem cell graft to a child with acute myeloid leukemia.

This clonotype was seen a handful of times. The chain links TRBV29-1 to TRBJ1-1, with D possibly being TRBD1 (6 bases). V dropped 3 bases and J dropped 4 bases, with 15 bases sitting between them. Germline CDR1 is SQVTM and CDR2 is ANQGSEA. The CDR3 has 14 residues. The chain's CDR3 is CSVEAARGVTEAFF. In DNA form, the CDR3 reads TGCAGCGTTGAGGCGGCCAGGGGAGTCACTGAAGCTTTCTTT.

The V gene is TRBV24-1, the J gene TRBJ2-1; 12 bases are a match to TRBD2. The CDR3 sequence is 19 residues long. V shed 3 bases, J shed 0 bases, and the junction held 8 bases outside the gene matches. Germline V gene sequence: CDR1 KGHDR, CDR2 SFDVKD. The CDR3 protein is CATSDPLAGGESSYNEQFF. The CDR3 DNA is TGTGCCACCAGTGATCCGCTAGCGGGAGGGGAGAGCTCCTACAATGAGCAGTTCTTC.

The chain joins TRBV29-1 to TRBJ2-1; D ambiguous. V gave up 0 bases and J gave up 4 bases, with 16 bases separating them. This CDR3 is 16 amino acids long. Germline V gives CDR1 SQVTM, CDR2 ANQGSEA. In DNA form, the CDR3 reads TGCAGCGTTGAAGATCAAGGGCAGAAGTATTACAATGAGCAGTTCTTC. Its protein is CSVEDQGQKYYNEQFF.

The genes are TRBV5-5 and TRBJ2-1, with unresolved D. Trimming cost V 7 bases and J 4 bases, with 9 bases left between them. This CDR3 comprises 12 residues. From germline, CDR1 is SGHKS and CDR2 YYEKEE (reference sequence). CDR3 sequence reads: CASWVPYNEQFF. The CDR3 DNA sequence: TGTGCCAGCTGGGTACCGTACAATGAGCAGTTCTTC.

V gene TRBV12-3 or TRBV12-4 combines with J gene TRBJ2-1; 9 bases fit TRBD2. Unmatched junction bases numbered 21, after V lost 5 bases and J lost 4 bases. The CDR3 contains 20 residues. In DNA form, the CDR3 reads TGTGCCAGCAGTCATCCGGCTAGCGGGAATTTTATGGGGCTTTACAATGAGCAGTTCTTC. Translation: CASSHPASGNFMGLYNEQFF.

The chain uses TRBV6-1 and TRBJ1-1, with 9 bases lining up with TRBD1. Germline trimming cut 5 bases from V and 9 bases from J; bases unmatched to any gene: 7. The CDR3 extends over 13 amino acids. In germline, CDR1 is MNHNS, CDR2 SASEGT. CDR3 in amino acids: CASSTAGTGKAFF. DNA for the CDR3: TGTGCCAGCAGTACCGCCGGGACAGGGAAAGCTTTCTTT.

The V gene is TRBV7-8, the J gene TRBJ2-7, with a weak D call TRBD1 (7 bases). Germline CDR1 and CDR2: SGHVS and FQNEAQ. The CDR3 consists of 14 residues. Trimming cost V 0 bases and J 7 bases, with 13 bases left between them. CDR3 nucleotide sequence: TGTGCCAGCAGCTTAGCCGGCAGGGGGAGGGAGCAGTACTTC. Its protein product is CASSLAGRGREQYF.

The CDR3 spells CASSQGPARSKRENGDEQFF. CDR3 in DNA: TGCGCCAGCAGCCAAGGCCCTGCGAGGAGTAAGCGGGAGAATGGCGATGAGCAGTTCTTC. V and J are TRBV4-1 and TRBJ2-1; the match to TRBD2 covers 8 bases. With 1 base clipped from V and 8 bases from J, the junction kept 22 bases outside the gene matches. CDR1 MGHRA and CDR2 YSYEKL come from the germline V gene. The CDR3 loop spans 20 amino acids.

This chain links TRBV12-3 or TRBV12-4 with TRBJ2-3, with D tentatively TRBD2 (5 bases). The CDR3 spans 13 residues. Trimming took 3 bases from V and 8 from J, leaving 12 bases between them. CDR3 nucleotide sequence: TGTGCCAGCAGTTTGCCGGGCGCGGGTACGCAGTATTTT. It codes for CASSLPGAGTQYF.

This clonotype was picked up a small number of times. The chain employs TRBV12-3 or TRBV12-4 and TRBJ1-1; D not certain. The CDR3 is 14 amino acids. Between the trimmed V and J ends, which lost 6 bases and 1 base, there was a span of 12 bases. CDR3 in DNA: TGTGCCAGCAGCCGAGGTAGAGGGAACACTGAAGCTTTCTTT. Encoded protein: CASSRGRGNTEAFF.

This chain uses TRBV4-1 with TRBJ2-7, with 8 bases identical to TRBD1. The V gene end was trimmed by 1 base and the J gene end by 7 bases; junction bases not matched to a gene: 6. From germline, CDR1 is MGHRA and CDR2 YSYEKL. This CDR3 has 14 residues. CDR3 amino acids: CASSQVRGQGEQYF. The DNA for the CDR3 is TGCGCCAGCAGCCAAGTGAGAGGACAGGGAGAGCAGTACTTC.

This clonotype occurred a few times. This rearrangement joins TRBV28 to TRBJ2-1; possibly TRBD2 for D (6 bases). The CDR3 consists of 15 residues. The germline V gene has CDR1 MDHEN and CDR2 SYDVKM. Trimming removed 2 bases at V and 4 bases at J, with 12 bases between. The CDR3 spells CASSLGGTKYNEQFF. As DNA, the CDR3 is TGTGCCAGCAGTTTAGGGGGGACGAAGTACAATGAGCAGTTCTTC.